The 26 T cell receptor beta chains below come from one sample, sequenced in a study of response to subunit inactivated influenza vaccine. TCRdb independently ran MiXCR on the RT-PCR reads; one entry per CDR3 protein. The table lists about 520,000 distinct CDR3 sequences, 25% of them singletons. Sample: CD4+ T cells sorted from PBMCs, taken 5 days after vaccination. The receptors derive from a man in his forties or fifties who received an inactivated influenza vaccine.

The chain is built from TRBV9 and TRBJ2-3, with 7 bases aligning to TRBD2. CDR3 length: 16 amino acids. CDR1 and CDR2 from the germline V gene are SGDLS and YYNGEE. After removal of 4 bases from V and 2 bases from J, the junction contained 10 bases not matched to a gene. For the CDR3, the DNA is TGTGCCAGCAGCACCGGGACTACCGGAAACACAGATACGCAGTATTTT. Translating gives CASSTGTTGNTDTQYF.

This clonotype was recorded a few times. The rearrangement links TRBV12-5 to TRBJ2-1; 9 positions match TRBD1. The CDR3 extends over 16 amino acids. The V gene's germline CDR1 is LGHNT and CDR2 FRNRAP. The V segment lost 7 bases and the J segment 1 base; nucleotides outside the gene matches: 8. Here the CDR3 DNA reads TGTGCTAGTGCCCTCGGGACAGGGCCGTCCTACAATGAGCAGTTCTTC. Amino acid sequence: CASALGTGPSYNEQFF.

This clonotype was found a few times. The chain uses TRBV7-6 and TRBJ1-4; D might be TRBD1 (6 bases). The V end was cut by 3 bases, the J end by 6 bases, with 14 bases between. This CDR3 region has 15 residues. Germline V CDR1 and CDR2: SGHVS, FNYEAQ. Here the CDR3 DNA reads TGTGCCAGCAGCTTTTCTGGACAGCCGTATGAAAAACTGTTTTTT. This translates into CASSFSGQPYEKLFF. Together with reference TRBV7-6 and TRBJ1-4, the CDR3 gives the full variable domain: GAGVSQSPRYKVTKRGQDVALRCDPISGHVSLYWYRQALGQGPEFLTYFNYEAQQDKSGLPNDRFSAERPEGSISTLTIQRTEQRDSAMYRCASSFSGQPYEKLFFGSGTQLSVL.

In this sample, this clonotype turned up a few times. The chain employs TRBV12-3 or TRBV12-4 and TRBJ1-2; 7 nucleotides match TRBD1. The CDR3 consists of 15 residues. Germline trimming cut 7 bases from V and 9 bases from J; bases unmatched to any gene: 17. Written as DNA, the CDR3 is TGTGCCAGCACCATTTCCGGGACAGCTCAATTGAGCTACACCTTC. It translates to CASTISGTAQLSYTF.

J is TRBJ1-5 and V is TRBV20-1, with unresolved D. Trimming stripped 3 bases from V and 3 bases from J, with 9 bases between. Germline V gene sequence: CDR1 DFQATT, CDR2 SNEGSKA (reference sequence). This CDR3 is 13 amino acids long. CDR3 coding DNA: TGCAGTGCTAGCCAGATTCCCAATCAGCCCCAGCATTTT. Amino acids: CSASQIPNQPQHF.

This clonotype was seen more than once but under ten times. The chain employs TRBV12-3 or TRBV12-4 and TRBJ2-3; the D gene is possibly TRBD2 (5 bases). The CDR3 runs to 16 residues. The V and J ends lost 6 bases and 5 bases respectively, with 21 bases between them. In nucleotides, the CDR3 is TGTGCCAGCAGACCTCGGGGTTCTGGCCGGAAAGATACGCAGTATTTT. Translated, it gives CASRPRGSGRKDTQYF.

A few counts support this clonotype. The rearrangement joins TRBV6-1 to TRBJ2-4, with D possibly matching TRBD1 (6 bases). The CDR3 covers 16 residues. V lost 5 bases and J 1 base, leaving 15 bases between the germline ends. CDR1 MNHNS and CDR2 SASEGT come from the germline V gene. The CDR3 here is CASSTHRAKAKNIQYF. The CDR3, as DNA: TGTGCCAGCAGTACCCACAGGGCGAAGGCCAAAAACATTCAGTACTTC.

CDR3 DNA sequence: TGTGCCAGCAGCTCAGGACTAGCGGGGCACGGAGAGACCCAGTACTTC. Translated: CASSSGLAGHGETQYF. The chain has TRBV7-7 and TRBJ2-5, with 12 nucleotides matching TRBD2. V lost 4 bases to trimming and J lost 4 bases; unmatched junction nucleotides: 7. The CDR3 contains 16 residues. Per germline, CDR1 SSHAT and CDR2 FNYEAQ (reference sequence).

This clonotype was detected a few times. V usage is TRBV7-2 and J usage is TRBJ2-1, with D perhaps TRBD1 or TRBD2 (5 bases each). In germline, CDR1 is SGHTA, CDR2 FQGNSA. The CDR3 extends over 13 amino acids. V shed 4 bases and J shed 7 bases, with 11 bases lying between them. The CDR3 loop reads CASSSGPQNEQFF. The DNA of the CDR3 is TGTGCCAGCAGCTCGGGACCACAAAATGAGCAGTTCTTC.

The V gene is TRBV5-1, the J gene TRBJ2-2; 7 bases agree with TRBD2. Losses at the gene ends were 1 base for V and 7 bases for J; bases not matched to a gene: 7. Germline V gene sequence: CDR1 SGHRS, CDR2 YFSETQ. The CDR3 spans 15 residues. The CDR3 coding sequence is TGCGCCAGCAGCTTGAGGAGCGGGGATTTCGGGGAGCTGTTTTTT. Amino acid sequence: CASSLRSGDFGELFF.

The chain is built from TRBV5-1 and TRBJ2-2; D might be TRBD2 (6 bases). This CDR3 has 15 amino acids. V was clipped by 0 bases and J by 8 bases, with 14 bases between them. CDR1 and CDR2 from the germline V gene are SGHRS and YFSETQ. The CDR3 DNA follows: TGCGCCAGCAGCTTGGGAGCGGGCGGACCAGGGGAGCTGTTTTTT. Amino acids: CASSLGAGGPGELFF.

This clonotype came up a few times. The V call is TRBV7-2, the J call TRBJ2-3, with D perhaps matching TRBD2 (5 bases). The V end lost 3 bases, the J end lost 4 bases, and 11 bases lay between the germline ends. Germline CDR1 reads SGHTA; CDR2 reads FQGNSA. The CDR3 has 14 residues. This CDR3 is CASSLAGFPDTQYF. DNA for the CDR3: TGTGCCAGCAGCTTGGCGGGCTTCCCAGATACGCAGTATTTT.

This clonotype occurred a few times. DNA of the CDR3: TGTGCCAGCAGCTTAGTTTACTTGGGGGAGACCCAGTACTTC. Amino acids: CASSLVYLGETQYF. This chain connects TRBV7-2 to TRBJ2-5; D gene uncertain. In germline, CDR1 is SGHTA, CDR2 FQGNSA. The CDR3 is made up of 14 amino acids. Between the trimmed V and J ends, which lost 1 base and 5 bases, there was a span of 11 bases. Combining the CDR3 with reference TRBV7-2 and TRBJ2-5 gives the whole variable domain GAGVSQSPSNKVTEKGKDVELRCDPISGHTALYWYRQSLGQGLEFLIYFQGNSAPDKSGLPSDRFSAERTGGSVSTLTIQRTQQEDSAVYLCASSLVYLGETQYFGPGTRLLVL.

The rearrangement joins TRBV11-2 to TRBJ2-2; maybe TRBD2 (5 bases). V was trimmed by 0 bases and J by 7 bases, leaving 9 bases between them. The germline V gene encodes CDR1 SGHAT and CDR2 FQNNGV. This CDR3 spans 14 amino acids. The CDR3 nucleotides read TGTGCCAGCAGCTTAGATTTCGGGGTCGGGGAGCTGTTTTTT. Its translation: CASSLDFGVGELFF. Full variable domain (outside the CDR3, taken from reference TRBV11-2 and TRBJ2-2): EAGVAQSPRYKIIEKRQSVAFWCNPISGHATLYWYQQILGQGPKLLIQFQNNGVVDDSQLPKDRFSAERLKGVDSTLKIQPAKLEDSAVYLCASSLDFGVGELFFGEGSRLTVL.

The chain combines TRBV5-1 with TRBJ1-1, with unresolved D. Germline V CDR1 and CDR2: SGHRS, YFSETQ. This CDR3 has 14 residues. V gave up 0 bases and J gave up 2 bases, with 8 bases separating them. The CDR3 here is CASSLADLNTEAFF. DNA of the CDR3: TGCGCCAGCAGCTTGGCGGACCTAAACACTGAAGCTTTCTTT.

There are a few counts of this clonotype. The chain couples TRBV20-1 to TRBJ1-4; D might be TRBD1 (5 bases). Germline CDR1 DFQATT, CDR2 SNEGSKA (reference sequence). The CDR3 has 16 residues. Trimming removed 0 bases from V and 4 bases from J, with 15 bases in between. The CDR3 nucleotides are TGCAGTGCTAGAGATCATTCCCCAGGGAATAATGAAAAACTGTTTTTT. This translates into CSARDHSPGNNEKLFF.

This clonotype was counted a few times. The V gene is TRBV6-1, the J gene TRBJ2-1; 8 positions match TRBD1. CDR3 size: 14 residues. From germline, CDR1 is MNHNS and CDR2 SASEGT. The V segment lost 6 bases and the J segment 3 bases; nucleotides outside the gene matches: 4. CDR3 residues: CASRRGQDYNEQFF. The CDR3 DNA follows: TGTGCCAGCAGAAGGGGACAGGACTACAATGAGCAGTTCTTC.

This clonotype has only a few counts. The CDR3 DNA is TGTGCCAGCAGCCGCCTGGACAGTTACGAGCAGTACTTC. It translates to CASSRLDSYEQYF. The chain employs TRBV7-6 and TRBJ2-7, with D possibly being TRBD1 (6 bases). V lost 5 bases, J lost 4 bases, and 12 bases lay in between. Germline CDR1 reads SGHVS; CDR2 reads FNYEAQ. This CDR3 region has 13 residues.

This chain joins TRBV10-2 and TRBJ1-2, with D possibly being TRBD1 (5 bases). V lost 6 bases and J 3 bases, leaving 17 bases between the germline ends. The CDR3 is made up of 15 amino acids. The germline CDR1 and CDR2 sequences are WSHSY and SAAADI. CDR3 loop: CASSDTQGRDYGYTF. CDR3 nucleotide sequence: TGCGCCAGCAGCGATACGCAGGGCCGGGACTATGGCTACACCTTC.

Ten or more counts support this clonotype. This chain uses TRBV12-3 or TRBV12-4 with TRBJ1-5; D is unclear. The CDR3 spans 14 residues. V lost 2 bases and J 0 bases, leaving 5 bases between the germline ends. CDR3 sequence: CASSLKDSNQPQHF. CDR3 DNA sequence: TGTGCCAGCAGTTTAAAGGATAGCAATCAGCCCCAGCATTTT.

In its sample, this clonotype was seen a few times. The chain couples TRBV20-1 to TRBJ1-2; unclear D gene. Germline V CDR1 and CDR2: DFQATT, SNEGSKA (reference sequence). The V end was cut by 6 bases, the J end by 4 bases, with 15 bases between. The CDR3 consists of 13 residues. This CDR3 reads CSAEVLNSYGYTF. The DNA for the CDR3 is TGCAGTGCCGAAGTCCTAAATTCCTATGGCTACACCTTC.

The V gene is TRBV10-1, the J gene TRBJ2-1, with 7 positions matching TRBD1. This CDR3 has 17 amino acids. From germline, CDR1 is WNHNN and CDR2 SYGVQD (reference sequence). The J segment lost 5 bases and the V segment lost 0 bases, leaving 10 bases of the junction unmatched. Here the CDR3 reads CASSESIDRVLHNEQFF. DNA of the CDR3: TGCGCCAGCAGTGAGTCGATCGACAGGGTCCTCCACAATGAGCAGTTCTTC.

The CDR3 DNA is TGCAGTGCTAGAGATAGGACTAGCGGGGTCGCAGATACGCAGTATTTT. Translation: CSARDRTSGVADTQYF. V gene TRBV20-1 combines with J gene TRBJ2-3, with 12 bases identical to TRBD2. V dropped 0 bases and J dropped 4; count of bases not matched to a gene: 5. This CDR3 is 16 amino acids long. Germline assignment: CDR1 DFQATT and CDR2 SNEGSKA (reference sequence).

This chain links TRBV4-1 with TRBJ1-4, with D uncertain. V shed 1 base and J shed 8 bases, with 11 bases lying between them. The CDR3 runs to 14 residues. The germline V gene encodes CDR1 MGHRA and CDR2 YSYEKL. CDR3 bases: TGCGCCAGCAGCCAAGCGAGGCGGGAAGAAAAACTGTTTTTT. This sequence encodes CASSQARREEKLFF.

The rearrangement joins TRBV12-3 or TRBV12-4 to TRBJ2-1; D is perhaps TRBD2 (6 bases). V was pared by 6 bases and J by 5 bases, with 20 bases between. The CDR3 runs 16 residues. The CDR3 DNA follows: TGTGCCAGCAGGGCCTTTCATAGGAGGGGAAACAATGAGCAGTTCTTC. This gives the protein CASRAFHRRGNNEQFF.

The rearrangement uses TRBV11-2 and TRBJ2-1; D gene unclear. V was clipped by 1 base and J by 2 bases, with 12 bases between them. Germline V gene data show CDR1 as SGHAT and CDR2 as FQNNGV. The CDR3 is 16 residues long. The CDR3, as DNA: TGTGCCAGCAGCTTAGGTGGAGAGTCTACCTACAATGAGCAGTTCTTC. Protein product: CASSLGGESTYNEQFF.